This T cell receptor beta chain stems from a study of CXCR3-negative and CXCR3-positive naive CD8 T cells. All TRB cDNA libraries came from 5' RACE performed with UMI labels. TCRdb reanalyzed the 5' RACE reads, giving one entry per CDR3 protein sequence and no DNA. Its table lists roughly 86,000 distinct CDR3 sequences. The source of this sequence is a human donor in good health. Some clones in this sample may be carry-over from other donors' samples. The sample comprised naive CXCR3- CD8+ T cells from blood. The subset here: CD45RO-CCR7+CD27+CD95- naive CD8+ T cells lacking CXCR3 (TNR3-).

CDR3 protein: CSVTGGYTDTQYF. The chain is built from TRBV29-1 and TRBJ2-3; TCRdb selects TRBD1, and the lack of DNA leaves this call unchecked. The CDR3 runs to 13 residues. Germline V gives CDR1 SQVTM, CDR2 ANQGSEA.